The 29 T cell receptor beta chains in this list originate from one sample, sequenced in a study of cytomegalovirus exposure and HLA in healthy donors. PCR used 60 Vbeta primers and 13 Jbeta primers. Clones were sequenced by immunoSEQ multiplex PCR, and TCRdb holds only the in-frame ones, with some missing. The sample has 150,000 or so clones; approximately 80% are singletons. The sample consisted of PBMCs. The receptors stem from a man younger than 35 in good health and CMV-seronegative.

This clone showed up just once. The V and J genes are TRBV14 and TRBJ1-5; perhaps TRBD1 as D (5 bases). Germline V CDR1 and CDR2: SGHDN, FVKESK. Trimming took 2 bases from V and 7 from J, leaving 18 bases between them. The CDR3 extends over 16 amino acids. The CDR3 is CASSQKIGGVGQPQHF. For the CDR3, the DNA is TGTGCCAGCAGCCAAAAGATAGGAGGGGTTGGGCAGCCCCAGCATTTT. Using reference TRBV14 and TRBJ1-5 for the parts outside the CDR3, the full variable domain is EAGVTQFPSHSVIEKGQTVTLRCDPISGHDNLYWYRRVMGKEIKFLLHFVKESKQDESGMPNNRFLAERTGGTYSTLKVQPAELEDSGVYFCASSQKIGGVGQPQHFGDGTRLSIL.

This rearrangement joins TRBV6-6 to TRBJ1-1; D is unclear. Germline CDR1 reads MNHNY; CDR2 reads SVGAGI (reference sequence). The CDR3 consists of 13 residues. Trimming removed 0 bases at V and 8 bases at J, with 10 bases between. The CDR3 nucleotides are TGTGCCAGCAGTTACTCGAGCGCGGGGGAAGCTTTCTTT. This encodes CASSYSSAGEAFF.

As DNA, the CDR3 is TGTGCCAGCAGCCCCAGGACAGGAATCTACGAGCAGTACTTC. Protein sequence: CASSPRTGIYEQYF. This rearrangement joins TRBV7-2 to TRBJ2-7; the match to TRBD1 covers 7 bases. This CDR3 comprises 14 residues. Trimming removed 5 bases from V and 3 bases from J; junction bases left unmatched: 7. Germline assignment: CDR1 SGHTA and CDR2 FQGNSA.

The chain couples TRBV18 to TRBJ2-7, with D perhaps matching TRBD1 (5 bases). The germline gives CDR1 KGHSH, CDR2 LQKENI. The CDR3 has 15 amino acids. V shed 3 bases and J shed 0 bases, with 12 bases lying between them. This CDR3 is CASSPQVGDSYEQYF. CDR3 nucleotide sequence: TGTGCCAGCTCACCCCAGGTAGGGGACTCCTACGAGCAGTACTTC.

The gene calls are TRBV6-5 and TRBJ2-7, with TRBD1 matching 8 bases. V lost 2 bases and J lost 1; bases outside the gene matches: 4. There are 15 residues in the CDR3. The germline CDR1 and CDR2 sequences are MNHEY and SVGAGI. CDR3 DNA: TGTGCCAGCAGTTACACCCGGACAGGGTCCTACGAGCAGTACTTC. Encoded protein: CASSYTRTGSYEQYF.

The rearrangement uses TRBV9 and TRBJ2-7; 7 bases match TRBD2. The germline gives CDR1 SGDLS, CDR2 YYNGEE. This CDR3 spans 15 amino acids. The trim removed 0 bases at V and 6 bases at J, leaving 9 bases unmatched. CDR3 coding DNA: TGTGCCAGCAGCGTAGAGGGAGGGGATCTCACCGAGCAGTACTTC. Its protein is CASSVEGGDLTEQYF.

The J gene is TRBJ2-7, the V gene TRBV5-1; 8 nucleotides agree with TRBD2. After removal of 4 bases from V and 5 bases from J, the junction contained 14 bases not matched to a gene. In germline, CDR1 is SGHRS, CDR2 YFSETQ. The CDR3 is 16 residues long. DNA for the CDR3: TGCGCCAGCAGCCCGGGGGGACTAGGAGGTTCTAACGAGCAGTACTTC. It is translated as CASSPGGLGGSNEQYF.

This chain joins TRBV11-2 and TRBJ2-7; tentatively, D is TRBD2 (7 bases). CDR1 and CDR2 (germline): SGHAT, FQNNGV. This CDR3 spans 17 amino acids. V was clipped by 5 bases and J by 0 bases, with 20 bases between them. The CDR3 bases are TGTGCCAGCAGCCGTCCCCCCCGGGGGGCGAGCTCCTACGAGCAGTACTTC. This encodes CASSRPPRGASSYEQYF.

The rearrangement links TRBV4-1 to TRBJ2-3; weak D call: TRBD2 (6 bases). V lost 2 bases to trimming and J lost 1 base, with 7 bases between them. CDR3 length: 14 residues. Per the germline V gene, CDR1 is MGHRA and CDR2 is YSYEKL. CDR3 loop: CASSQSGGTDTQYF. The CDR3 coding sequence is TGCGCCAGCAGCCAATCGGGAGGCACAGATACGCAGTATTTT.

The V call is TRBV5-1, the J call TRBJ2-7, with 7 bases aligning to TRBD2. CDR1 and CDR2 from the germline V gene are SGHRS and YFSETQ. The CDR3 spans 14 residues. The V and J ends lost 8 bases and 5 bases, in that order; junction bases with no gene match: 13. CDR3 sequence: CASTTGRDLDEQYF. The CDR3 DNA is TGCGCCAGTACGACGGGGAGGGATCTCGACGAGCAGTACTTC.

This chain links TRBV28 with TRBJ2-7; 7 bases agree with TRBD1. Germline CDR1 MDHEN, CDR2 SYDVKM. CDR3 length: 13 amino acids. V lost 2 bases, J lost 5 bases, and 3 bases stayed unmatched. The CDR3 sequence: CASSLTTGNEQYF. CDR3 nucleotides: TGTGCCAGCAGTTTAACGACAGGGAACGAGCAGTACTTC. Complete variable domain (other parts from reference TRBV28 and TRBJ2-7): DVKVTQSSRYLVKRTGEKVFLECVQDMDHENMFWYRQDPGLGLRLIYFSYDVKMKEKGDIPEGYSVSREKKERFSLILESASTNQTSMYLCASSLTTGNEQYFGPGTRLTVT.

V usage is TRBV5-1 and J usage is TRBJ2-2; weak D call: TRBD1 (6 bases). CDR1 and CDR2 (germline): SGHRS, YFSETQ. This CDR3 spans 15 amino acids. V shed 0 bases and J shed 3 bases, with 9 bases lying between them. CDR3 DNA: TGCGCCAGCAGCTTGGTAGGGGGAGACACCGGGGAGCTGTTTTTT. This translates into CASSLVGGDTGELFF. Drawing the rest from reference TRBV5-1 and TRBJ2-2, the complete variable domain is KAGVTQTPRYLIKTRGQQVTLSCSPISGHRSVSWYQQTPGQGLQFLFEYFSETQRNKGNFPGRFSGRQFSNSRSEMNVSTLELGDSALYLCASSLVGGDTGELFFGEGSRLTVL.

This clone was recorded once. The genes are TRBV7-9 and TRBJ1-5, with 8 positions matching TRBD1. The CDR3 loop spans 17 amino acids. The J segment lost 3 bases and the V segment lost 3 bases, leaving 10 bases of the junction unmatched. Germline assignment: CDR1 SEHNR and CDR2 FQNEAQ (reference sequence). DNA of the CDR3: TGTGCCAGCAGCTTGAGGGATGGACAGGGAGCCAATCAGCCCCAGCATTTT. This translates into CASSLRDGQGANQPQHF. The full variable domain, completed using reference TRBV7-9 and TRBJ1-5, is DTGVSQNPRHKITKRGQNVTFRCDPISEHNRLYWYRQTLGQGPEFLTYFQNEAQLEKSRLLSDRFSAERPKGSFSTLEIQRTEQGDSAMYLCASSLRDGQGANQPQHFGDGTRLSIL.

This clone was counted a single time. CDR3 loop: CASSPPGVTISGANVLTF. The CDR3 DNA reads as TGTGCCAGCAGTCCCCCGGGTGTCACAATCTCTGGGGCCAACGTCCTGACTTTC. V is TRBV28 and J is TRBJ2-6; D is undetermined. V gave up 5 bases and J gave up 0 bases, with 17 bases separating them. The CDR3 has 18 residues. Germline CDR1 and CDR2: MDHEN and SYDVKM.

The chain uses TRBV28 and TRBJ2-7; 9 bases agree with TRBD1. CDR1 is MDHEN and CDR2 is SYDVKM in the germline V gene. This CDR3 has 15 residues. The J segment lost 3 bases and the V segment lost 3 bases, leaving 6 bases of the junction unmatched. CDR3 DNA: TGTGCCAGCAGTTTCCGGGACAGGGCTCTCTACGAGCAGTACTTC. It translates to CASSFRDRALYEQYF.

This chain joins TRBV7-2 and TRBJ1-1, with 8 positions matching TRBD1. CDR3 length: 14 amino acids. Losses at the gene ends were 4 bases for V and 1 base for J; bases not matched to a gene: 2. Germline V gene data show CDR1 as SGHTA and CDR2 as FQGNSA. The CDR3 spells CASSSDRANTEAFF. In DNA form, the CDR3 reads TGTGCCAGCAGCTCGGACAGGGCGAACACTGAAGCTTTCTTT.

V and J are TRBV27 and TRBJ2-5; TRBD2 might be the D (5 bases). Germline assignment: CDR1 MNHEY and CDR2 SMNVEV (reference sequence). This CDR3 is built from 13 residues. The V gene lost 1 base and the J gene lost 5 bases, with 8 bases spanning the gap. This CDR3 reads CASSLLGSETQYF. In DNA form, the CDR3 reads TGTGCCAGCAGTTTATTAGGGAGTGAGACCCAGTACTTC.

The chain uses TRBV7-2 and TRBJ1-2, with 7 bases aligning to TRBD1. J lost 0 bases, V lost 5 bases, and 18 bases had no gene match. The CDR3 runs to 19 residues. Germline assignment: CDR1 SGHTA and CDR2 FQGNSA. CDR3 sequence: CASSRTLLDRSNSNYGYTF. The CDR3 DNA is TGTGCCAGCAGCCGGACTCTCTTGGACAGGAGTAATTCTAACTATGGCTACACCTTC.

The chain recombines TRBV6-6 with TRBJ2-5; 8 nucleotides match TRBD2. CDR1 and CDR2 (germline): MNHNY, SVGAGI (reference sequence). This CDR3 is 15 amino acids long. Losses at the gene ends were 1 base for V and 5 bases for J; bases not matched to a gene: 6. The CDR3: CASSYFAGGGETQYF. The CDR3 region has the DNA TGTGCCAGCAGTTACTTTGCGGGGGGTGGGGAGACCCAGTACTTC.

The CDR3 reads CASSLVGPAEMGSEKLFF. CDR3 sequence (DNA): TGTGCCAGCAGCTTAGTAGGCCCTGCAGAGATGGGGAGTGAAAAACTGTTTTTT. This chain links TRBV7-6 with TRBJ1-4, with D hard to call. The CDR3 contains 18 residues. V lost 1 base and J 7 bases, leaving 22 bases between the germline ends. From germline, CDR1 is SGHVS and CDR2 FNYEAQ.

This clone was counted only a few times. The rearrangement joins TRBV19 to TRBJ2-7, with a weak D call TRBD1 (5 bases). CDR1 and CDR2 from the germline V gene are LNHDA and SQIVND (reference sequence). The V end was cut by 4 bases, the J end by 1 base, with 8 bases between. The CDR3 runs 13 residues. The CDR3: CASSKPGSYEQYF. The DNA of the CDR3 is TGTGCCAGTAGTAAGCCAGGGTCCTACGAGCAGTACTTC.

The chain couples TRBV10-3 to TRBJ1-1, with D maybe TRBD1 (6 bases). The germline CDR1 and CDR2 sequences are ENHRY and SYGVKD. Trimming shortened V by 10 bases and J by 0 bases, and 18 bases separated the two germline ends. CDR3 size: 15 residues. The CDR3, as DNA: TGTGCCACCCGAGGGGGGGACACCGTGAACACTGAAGCTTTCTTT. It translates to CATRGGDTVNTEAFF.

The chain employs TRBV10-3 and TRBJ1-2, with 9 bases fitting TRBD1. J gave up 7 bases and V 5 bases, and 8 bases lay outside the gene matches. This CDR3 has 14 residues. Germline-derived CDR1 and CDR2 are ENHRY and SYGVKD. CDR3 amino acids: CAISRDRDVGGYTF. The CDR3 region has the DNA TGTGCCATCAGTCGGGACAGGGATGTCGGTGGCTACACCTTC.

V and J are TRBV6-5 and TRBJ1-1; tentatively, D is TRBD1 (5 bases). The CDR3 has 14 residues. Germline CDR1 reads MNHEY; CDR2 reads SVGAGI. With 4 bases removed from V and 11 bases from J, the gap between germline ends came to 20 bases. Here the CDR3 reads CASSSSMGRAGAFF. CDR3 coding DNA: TGTGCCAGCAGTTCCTCCATGGGCAGGGCTGGTGCTTTCTTT.

The CDR3 reads CASSPLSRGQGARNTEAFF. The CDR3 coding sequence is TGTGCCAGCTCACCCCTCTCGAGGGGACAGGGGGCCAGGAACACTGAAGCTTTCTTT. The V and J genes are TRBV18 and TRBJ1-1; 12 positions agree with TRBD1. CDR1 is KGHSH, CDR2 LQKENI, per germline. The CDR3 consists of 19 residues. V lost 3 bases and J lost 1; bases outside the gene matches: 12.

This clone has a handful of counts. V is TRBV7-2 and J is TRBJ2-5; 8 nucleotides agree with TRBD2. Germline-derived CDR1 and CDR2 are SGHTA and FQGNSA. The V segment lost 4 bases and the J segment 1 base; nucleotides outside the gene matches: 5. This CDR3 is built from 15 residues. The CDR3 spells CASSSRTSRQETQYF. CDR3 nucleotides: TGTGCCAGCAGCTCTCGGACTAGCCGCCAAGAGACCCAGTACTTC.

The rearrangement links TRBV28 to TRBJ1-2, with 7 positions matching TRBD1. The CDR3 has 14 amino acids. The V segment lost 1 base and the J segment 7 bases; nucleotides outside the gene matches: 6. The germline V gene has CDR1 MDHEN and CDR2 SYDVKM. CDR3 nucleotides: TGTGCCAGCAGTTTATACCTACAGGGGTCTGGCTACACCTTC. This gives the protein CASSLYLQGSGYTF.

This chain uses TRBV10-3 with TRBJ2-3; 13 bases agree with TRBD2. In germline, CDR1 is ENHRY, CDR2 SYGVKD. The CDR3 runs to 19 residues. V lost 3 bases and J lost 0; bases outside the gene matches: 9. The CDR3 loop reads CAISDAGTSGIPSTDTQYF. The CDR3 DNA follows: TGTGCCATCAGTGACGCCGGGACTAGCGGGATTCCTAGCACAGATACGCAGTATTTT.

The chain combines TRBV30 with TRBJ1-4; 7 nucleotides align to TRBD1. V was clipped by 4 bases and J by 6 bases; unmatched bases: 11. The germline V gene has CDR1 GTSNPN and CDR2 SVGIG (reference sequence). This CDR3 has 15 amino acids. In nucleotides, the CDR3 is TGTGCCTGGACCTACAGCGACAGGGACGATGAAAAACTGTTTTTT. Translated, it gives CAWTYSDRDDEKLFF.